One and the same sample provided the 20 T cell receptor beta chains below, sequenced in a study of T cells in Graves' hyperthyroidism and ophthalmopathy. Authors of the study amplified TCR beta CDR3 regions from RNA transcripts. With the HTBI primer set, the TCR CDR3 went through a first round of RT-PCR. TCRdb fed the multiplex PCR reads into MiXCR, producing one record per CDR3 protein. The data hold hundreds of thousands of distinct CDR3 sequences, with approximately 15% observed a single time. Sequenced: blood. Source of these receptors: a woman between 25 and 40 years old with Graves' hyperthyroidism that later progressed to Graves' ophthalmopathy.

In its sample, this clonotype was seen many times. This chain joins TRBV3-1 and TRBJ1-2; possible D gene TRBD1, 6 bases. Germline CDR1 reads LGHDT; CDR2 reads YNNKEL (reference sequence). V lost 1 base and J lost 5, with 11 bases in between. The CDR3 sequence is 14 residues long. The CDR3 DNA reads TGTGCCAGCAGCCAAGGCACAGGGATTTATGGCTACACCTTC. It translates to CASSQGTGIYGYTF.

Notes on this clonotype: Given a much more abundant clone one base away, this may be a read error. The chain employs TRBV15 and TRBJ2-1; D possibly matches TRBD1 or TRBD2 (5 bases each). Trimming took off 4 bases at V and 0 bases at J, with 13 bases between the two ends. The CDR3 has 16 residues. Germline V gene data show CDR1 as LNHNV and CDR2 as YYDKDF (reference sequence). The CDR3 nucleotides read TGTGCCACCAGCACTTCGGTTGGGACCTCCTACAATGAGCAGTTCTTC. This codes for CATSTSVGTSYNEQFF. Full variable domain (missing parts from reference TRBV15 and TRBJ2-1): DAMVIQNPRYQVTQFGKPVTLSCSQTLNHNVMYWYQQKSSQAPKLLFHYYDKDFNNEADTPDNFQSRRPNTSFCFLDIRSPGLGDTAMYLCATSTSVGTSYNEQFFGPGTRLTVL.

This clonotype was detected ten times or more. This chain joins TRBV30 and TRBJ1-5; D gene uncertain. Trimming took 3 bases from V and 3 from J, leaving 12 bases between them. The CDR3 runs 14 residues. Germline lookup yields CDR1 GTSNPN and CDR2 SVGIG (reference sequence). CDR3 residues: CAWSPDIVNQPQHF. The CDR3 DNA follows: TGTGCCTGGAGCCCCGATATAGTCAATCAGCCCCAGCATTTT.

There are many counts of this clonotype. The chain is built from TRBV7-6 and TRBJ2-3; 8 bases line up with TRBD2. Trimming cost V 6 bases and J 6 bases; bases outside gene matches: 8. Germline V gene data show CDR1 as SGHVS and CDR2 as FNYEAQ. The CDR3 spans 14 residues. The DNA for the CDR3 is TGTGCCAGCAGAGCAAATGCGGGAGGTGATACGCAGTATTTT. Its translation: CASRANAGGDTQYF.

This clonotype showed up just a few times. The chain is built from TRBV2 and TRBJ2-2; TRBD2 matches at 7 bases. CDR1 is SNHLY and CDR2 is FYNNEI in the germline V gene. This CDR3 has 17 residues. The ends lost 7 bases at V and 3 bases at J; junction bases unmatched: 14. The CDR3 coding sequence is TGTGCCAGCAATCCTCGTCGGACTAGATTTGACACCGGGGAGCTGTTTTTT. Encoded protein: CASNPRRTRFDTGELFF.

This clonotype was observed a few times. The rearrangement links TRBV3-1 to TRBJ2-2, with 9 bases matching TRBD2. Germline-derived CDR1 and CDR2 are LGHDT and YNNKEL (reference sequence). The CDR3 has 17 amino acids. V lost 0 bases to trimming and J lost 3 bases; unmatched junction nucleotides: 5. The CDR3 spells CASSQDWRLADTGELFF. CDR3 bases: TGTGCCAGCAGCCAAGATTGGCGACTAGCGGACACCGGGGAGCTGTTTTTT.

The CDR3 DNA is TGTGCCAGCAGCCAACAGGGGACTAGAGACACAGATACGCAGTATTTT. It yields the protein CASSQQGTRDTDTQYF. This chain connects TRBV6-1 to TRBJ2-3; tentatively, D is TRBD2 (8 bases). Trimming removed 6 bases from V and 2 bases from J, with 18 bases in between. Germline V CDR1 and CDR2: MNHNS, SASEGT. The CDR3 spans 16 residues.

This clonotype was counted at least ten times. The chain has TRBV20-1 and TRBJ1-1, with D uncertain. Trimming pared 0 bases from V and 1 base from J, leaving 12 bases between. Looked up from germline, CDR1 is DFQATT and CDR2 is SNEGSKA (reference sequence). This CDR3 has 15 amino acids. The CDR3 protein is CSARDITAGNTEAFF. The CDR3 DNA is TGCAGTGCTAGAGATATCACAGCGGGGAACACTGAAGCTTTCTTT.

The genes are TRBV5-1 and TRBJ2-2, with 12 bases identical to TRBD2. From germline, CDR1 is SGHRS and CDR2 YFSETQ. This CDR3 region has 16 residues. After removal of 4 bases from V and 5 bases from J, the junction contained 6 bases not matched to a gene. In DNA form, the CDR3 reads TGCGCCAGCAGCCAACCACTAGCGGGAGGAACCGGGGAGCTGTTTTTT. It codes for CASSQPLAGGTGELFF.

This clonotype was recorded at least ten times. Here the CDR3 reads CSAPLPGTSVTDTQYF. CDR3 coding DNA: TGCAGTGCTCCCCTCCCCGGGACTAGCGTCACAGATACGCAGTATTTT. The chain couples TRBV20-1 to TRBJ2-3; TRBD2 agrees at 10 bases. Germline CDR1 DFQATT, CDR2 SNEGSKA (reference sequence). The CDR3 is 16 amino acids. J lost 2 bases, V lost 5 bases, and 10 bases had no gene match.

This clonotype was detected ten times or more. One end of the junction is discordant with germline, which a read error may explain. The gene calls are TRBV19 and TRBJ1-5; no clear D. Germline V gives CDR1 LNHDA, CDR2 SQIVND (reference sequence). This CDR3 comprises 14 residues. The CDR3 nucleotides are TGTGCCAGTAGCATCGGACGGGCGGAAGGGCCCCAACATTTT. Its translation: CASSIGRAEGPQHF.

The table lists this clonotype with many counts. CDR3 sequence reads: CASSPRGNTEAFF. The CDR3 DNA follows: TGTGCCAGCAGCCCTCGCGGGAACACTGAAGCTTTCTTT. The chain is built from TRBV11-3 and TRBJ1-1; D call uncertain. CDR3 length equals 13 residues. With 5 bases removed from V and 1 base from J, the gap between germline ends came to 8 bases. Germline CDR1 and CDR2: SGHNT and YENEEA.

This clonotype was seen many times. CDR3 coding DNA: TGTGCCAGCAGTCGGGCTTCCGAGGGCCAGCCCCAGCATTTT. Encoded protein: CASSRASEGQPQHF. This chain joins TRBV27 and TRBJ1-5; D unclear. CDR1 is MNHEY and CDR2 is SMNVEV in the germline V gene (reference sequence). Trimming took 5 bases from V and 7 from J, leaving 15 bases between them. This CDR3 has 14 residues.

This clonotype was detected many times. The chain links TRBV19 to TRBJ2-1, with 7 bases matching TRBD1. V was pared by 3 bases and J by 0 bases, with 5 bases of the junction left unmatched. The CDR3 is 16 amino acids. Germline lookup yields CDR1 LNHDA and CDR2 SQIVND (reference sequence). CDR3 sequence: CASSIHRGSSYNEQFF. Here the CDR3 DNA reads TGTGCCAGTAGTATCCACAGGGGTAGCTCCTACAATGAGCAGTTCTTC.

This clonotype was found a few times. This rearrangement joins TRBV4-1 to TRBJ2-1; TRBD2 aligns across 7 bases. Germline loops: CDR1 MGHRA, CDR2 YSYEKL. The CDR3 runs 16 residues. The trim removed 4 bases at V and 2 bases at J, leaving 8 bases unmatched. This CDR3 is CASSRSLAETYNEQFF. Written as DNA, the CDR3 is TGCGCCAGCAGCCGTTCTCTAGCGGAGACCTACAATGAGCAGTTCTTC.

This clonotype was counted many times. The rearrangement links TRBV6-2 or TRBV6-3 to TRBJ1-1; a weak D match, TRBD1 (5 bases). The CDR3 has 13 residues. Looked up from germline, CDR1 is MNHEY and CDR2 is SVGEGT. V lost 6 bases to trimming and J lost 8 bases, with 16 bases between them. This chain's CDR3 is CASRRGATTEAFF. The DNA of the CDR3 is TGTGCCAGCAGAAGGGGCGCCACCACCGAAGCTTTCTTT.

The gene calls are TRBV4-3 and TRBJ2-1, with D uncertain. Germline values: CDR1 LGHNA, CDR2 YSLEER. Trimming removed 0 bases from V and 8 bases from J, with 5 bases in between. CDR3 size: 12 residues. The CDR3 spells CASSQDRHEQFF. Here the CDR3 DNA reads TGCGCCAGCAGCCAAGATAGGCATGAGCAGTTCTTC.

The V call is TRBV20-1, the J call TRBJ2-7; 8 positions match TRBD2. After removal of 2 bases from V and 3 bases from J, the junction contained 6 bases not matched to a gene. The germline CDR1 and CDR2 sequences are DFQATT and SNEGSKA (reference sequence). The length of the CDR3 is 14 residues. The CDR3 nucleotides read TGCAGTGCTAGAAAGGCGGGAGGTGACTACGAGCAGTACTTC. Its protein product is CSARKAGGDYEQYF.

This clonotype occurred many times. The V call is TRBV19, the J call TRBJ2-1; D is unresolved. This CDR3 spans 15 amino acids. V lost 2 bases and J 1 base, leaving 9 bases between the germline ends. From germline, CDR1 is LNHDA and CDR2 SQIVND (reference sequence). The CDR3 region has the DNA TGTGCCAGTAGTATAATCCCCCGGTCCTACAATGAGCAGTTCTTC. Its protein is CASSIIPRSYNEQFF. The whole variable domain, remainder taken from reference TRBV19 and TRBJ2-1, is DGGITQSPKYLFRKEGQNVTLSCEQNLNHDAMYWYRQDPGQGLRLIYYSQIVNDFQKGDIAEGYSVSREKKESFPLTVTSAQKNPTAFYLCASSIIPRSYNEQFFGPGTRLTVL.

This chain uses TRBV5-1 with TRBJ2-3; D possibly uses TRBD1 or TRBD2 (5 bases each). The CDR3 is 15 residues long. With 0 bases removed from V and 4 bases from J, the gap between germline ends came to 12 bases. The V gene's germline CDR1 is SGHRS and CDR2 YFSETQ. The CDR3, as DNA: TGCGCCAGCAGCTTGGTAGGGGACCGCTCAGATACGCAGTATTTT. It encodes CASSLVGDRSDTQYF.